This T cell receptor beta chain was sequenced during a study of blood T cell repertoires in COVID-19. Study at large: COVID-19 samples from acute and convalescent phases originated in the United States, Italy and Spain. T cells, B-cell-depleted T cells, or PBMCs supplied cDNA or gDNA.

Original data processing: Researchers report that nucleated cell counts were estimated from reference gene primer amplification. The method was immunoSEQ multiplex PCR; TCRdb's version includes in-frame clones alone and lacks a portion of them. V, J and clone size derive from that table, while D and trimming were established from the DNA sequence. This sample has 190,000 or so clones, with around 90% found just once. Germline V gene lookup returns CDR1 KGHDR and CDR2 SFDVKD. Trimming pared 6 bases from V and 3 bases from J, leaving 15 bases between. There are 15 residues in the CDR3. This chain uses TRBV24-1 with TRBJ2-3; D perhaps matches TRBD1 (5 bases). The sequence was obtained from a man aged 35 to 55 with active or convalescent COVID-19. The sequenced sample consisted of peripheral blood. CDR3 loop: CATSRAGFQTDTQYF. CDR3 sequence (DNA): TGTGCCACCAGTCGGGCAGGGTTTCAAACAGATACGCAGTATTTT.